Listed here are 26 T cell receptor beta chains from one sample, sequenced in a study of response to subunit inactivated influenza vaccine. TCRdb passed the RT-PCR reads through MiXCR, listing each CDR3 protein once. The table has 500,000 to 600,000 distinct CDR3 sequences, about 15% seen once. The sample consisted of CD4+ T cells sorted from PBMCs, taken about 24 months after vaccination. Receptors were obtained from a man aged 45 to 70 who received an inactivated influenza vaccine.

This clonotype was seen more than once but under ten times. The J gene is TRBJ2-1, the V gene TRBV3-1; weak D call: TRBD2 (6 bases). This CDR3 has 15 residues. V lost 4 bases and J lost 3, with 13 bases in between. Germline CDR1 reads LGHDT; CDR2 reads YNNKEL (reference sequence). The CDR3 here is CASSLRGNHYNEQFF. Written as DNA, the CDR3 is TGTGCCAGCAGCCTTCGCGGGAACCACTACAATGAGCAGTTCTTC.

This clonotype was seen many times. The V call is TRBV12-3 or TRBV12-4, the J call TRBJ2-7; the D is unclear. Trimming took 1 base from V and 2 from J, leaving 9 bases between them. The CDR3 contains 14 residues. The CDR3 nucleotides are TGTGCCAGCAGTTTAGGAACTCAGACCTACGAGCAGTACTTC. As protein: CASSLGTQTYEQYF.

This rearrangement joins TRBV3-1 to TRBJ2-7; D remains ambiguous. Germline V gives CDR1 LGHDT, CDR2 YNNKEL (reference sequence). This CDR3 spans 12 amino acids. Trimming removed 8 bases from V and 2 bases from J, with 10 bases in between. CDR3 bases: TGTGCCAGCGGGCTGCCCCCCTACGAGCAGTACTTC. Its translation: CASGLPPYEQYF.

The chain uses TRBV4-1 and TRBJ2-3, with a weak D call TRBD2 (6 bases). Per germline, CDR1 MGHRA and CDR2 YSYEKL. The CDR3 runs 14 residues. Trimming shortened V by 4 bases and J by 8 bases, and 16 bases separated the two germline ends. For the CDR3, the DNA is TGCGCCAGCAGCCGGGAGGCGAGTACTGGTACGCAGTATTTT. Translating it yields CASSREASTGTQYF.

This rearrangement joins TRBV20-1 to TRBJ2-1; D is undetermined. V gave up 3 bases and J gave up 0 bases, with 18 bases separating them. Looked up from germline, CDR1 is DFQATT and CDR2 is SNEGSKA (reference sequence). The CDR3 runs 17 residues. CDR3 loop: CSASDLRIKSSYNEQFF. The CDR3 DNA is TGCAGTGCTAGTGATCTCCGGATCAAAAGCTCCTACAATGAGCAGTTCTTC.

Written as DNA, the CDR3 is TGTGCCAGCAGCCCCATGCGGACAGGGGGCACTGAAGCTTTCTTT. It specifies CASSPMRTGGTEAFF. V usage is TRBV7-8 and J usage is TRBJ1-1; 10 bases fit TRBD1. Per germline, CDR1 SGHVS and CDR2 FQNEAQ. The CDR3 is 15 residues long. J lost 4 bases, V lost 5 bases, and 7 bases had no gene match. Full variable domain (outside the CDR3, taken from reference TRBV7-8 and TRBJ1-1): GAGVSQSPRYKVAKRGQDVALRCDPISGHVSLFWYQQALGQGPEFLTYFQNEAQLDKSGLPSDRFFAERPEGSVSTLKIQRTQQEDSAVYLCASSPMRTGGTEAFFGQGTRLTVV.

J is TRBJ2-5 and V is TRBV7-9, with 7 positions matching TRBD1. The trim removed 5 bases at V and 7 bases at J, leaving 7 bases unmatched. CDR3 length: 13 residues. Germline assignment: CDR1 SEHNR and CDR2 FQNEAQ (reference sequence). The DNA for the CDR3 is TGTGCCAGCAGCCGGGACAGTCCAGGGACCCAGTACTTC. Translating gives CASSRDSPGTQYF.

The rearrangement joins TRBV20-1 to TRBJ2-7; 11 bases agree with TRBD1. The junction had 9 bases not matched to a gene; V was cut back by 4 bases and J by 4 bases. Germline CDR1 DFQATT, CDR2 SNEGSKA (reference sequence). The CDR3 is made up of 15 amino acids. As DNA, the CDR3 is TGCAGTGCTAACCCAATCGGGACAGGGGGTTACGAGCAGTACTTC. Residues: CSANPIGTGGYEQYF.

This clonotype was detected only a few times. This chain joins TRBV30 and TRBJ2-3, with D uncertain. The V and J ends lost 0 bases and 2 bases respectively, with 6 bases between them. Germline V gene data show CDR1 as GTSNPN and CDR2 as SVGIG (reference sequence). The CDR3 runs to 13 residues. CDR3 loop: CAWSVTNTDTQYF. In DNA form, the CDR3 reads TGTGCCTGGAGTGTCACTAACACAGATACGCAGTATTTT.

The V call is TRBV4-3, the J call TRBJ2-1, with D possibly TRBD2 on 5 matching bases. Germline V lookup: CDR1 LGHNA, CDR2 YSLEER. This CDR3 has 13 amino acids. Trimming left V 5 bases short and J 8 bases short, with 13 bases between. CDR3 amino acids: CASSKLATHEQFF. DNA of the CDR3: TGCGCCAGCAGCAAGTTAGCGACCCATGAGCAGTTCTTC.

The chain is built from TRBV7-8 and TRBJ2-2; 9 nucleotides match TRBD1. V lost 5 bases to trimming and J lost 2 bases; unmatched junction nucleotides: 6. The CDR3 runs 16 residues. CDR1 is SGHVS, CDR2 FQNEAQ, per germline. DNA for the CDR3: TGTGCCAGCAGCGGGGACAGGGTGCTTAACACCGGGGAGCTGTTTTTT. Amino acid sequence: CASSGDRVLNTGELFF. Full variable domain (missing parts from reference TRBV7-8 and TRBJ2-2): GAGVSQSPRYKVAKRGQDVALRCDPISGHVSLFWYQQALGQGPEFLTYFQNEAQLDKSGLPSDRFFAERPEGSVSTLKIQRTQQEDSAVYLCASSGDRVLNTGELFFGEGSRLTVL.

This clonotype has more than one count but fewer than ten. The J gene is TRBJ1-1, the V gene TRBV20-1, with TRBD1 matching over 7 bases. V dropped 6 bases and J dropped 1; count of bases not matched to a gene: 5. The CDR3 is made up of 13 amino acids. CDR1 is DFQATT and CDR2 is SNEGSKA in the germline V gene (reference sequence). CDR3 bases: TGCAGTGCCCCGGGACAGAAGAACACTGAAGCTTTCTTT. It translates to CSAPGQKNTEAFF.

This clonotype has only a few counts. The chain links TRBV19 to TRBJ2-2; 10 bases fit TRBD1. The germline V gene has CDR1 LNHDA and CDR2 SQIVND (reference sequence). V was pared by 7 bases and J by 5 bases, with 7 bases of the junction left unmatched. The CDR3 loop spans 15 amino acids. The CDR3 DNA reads TGTGCCAGTATTCGGACAGGGGGTAGAACCGGGGAGCTGTTTTTT. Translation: CASIRTGGRTGELFF. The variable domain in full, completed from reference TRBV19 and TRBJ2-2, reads DGGITQSPKYLFRKEGQNVTLSCEQNLNHDAMYWYRQDPGQGLRLIYYSQIVNDFQKGDIAEGYSVSREKKESFPLTVTSAQKNPTAFYLCASIRTGGRTGELFFGEGSRLTVL.

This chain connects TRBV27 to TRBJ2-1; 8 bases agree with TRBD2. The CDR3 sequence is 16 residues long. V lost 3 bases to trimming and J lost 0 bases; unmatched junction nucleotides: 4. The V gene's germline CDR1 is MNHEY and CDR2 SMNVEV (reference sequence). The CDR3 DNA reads TGTGCCAGCAGTTTTCCTGGGACTAGCTCCTACAATGAGCAGTTCTTC. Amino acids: CASSFPGTSSYNEQFF.

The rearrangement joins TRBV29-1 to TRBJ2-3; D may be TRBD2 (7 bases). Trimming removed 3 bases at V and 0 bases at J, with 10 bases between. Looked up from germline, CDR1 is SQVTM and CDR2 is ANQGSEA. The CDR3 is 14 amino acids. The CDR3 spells CSVEGGPSTDTQYF. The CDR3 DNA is TGCAGCGTTGAGGGGGGGCCTAGCACAGATACGCAGTATTTT.

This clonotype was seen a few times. The CDR3 bases are TGTGCCATCAGGGGGGACACATATAGCAATCAGCCCCAGCATTTT. Translation gives CAIRGDTYSNQPQHF. This chain uses TRBV10-3 with TRBJ1-5; TRBD1 might be the D (6 bases). Trimming removed 6 bases from V and 0 bases from J, with 12 bases in between. CDR1 and CDR2 (germline): ENHRY, SYGVKD. The CDR3 is made up of 15 amino acids.

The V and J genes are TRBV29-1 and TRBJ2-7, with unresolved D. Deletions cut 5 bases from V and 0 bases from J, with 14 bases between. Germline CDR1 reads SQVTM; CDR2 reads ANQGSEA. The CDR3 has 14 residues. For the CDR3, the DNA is TGCAGCGTTTTTACGCCAGCAATCTCCTACGAGCAGTACTTC. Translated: CSVFTPAISYEQYF.

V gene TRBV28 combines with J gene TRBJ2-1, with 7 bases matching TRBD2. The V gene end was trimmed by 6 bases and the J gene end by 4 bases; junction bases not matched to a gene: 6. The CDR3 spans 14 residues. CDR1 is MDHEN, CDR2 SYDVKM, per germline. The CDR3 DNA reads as TGTGCCAGCAGGGAAGCGGGACCTTACAATGAGCAGTTCTTC. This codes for CASREAGPYNEQFF.

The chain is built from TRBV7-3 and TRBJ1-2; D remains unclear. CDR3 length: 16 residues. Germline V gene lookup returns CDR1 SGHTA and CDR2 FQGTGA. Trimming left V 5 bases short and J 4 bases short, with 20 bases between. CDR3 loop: CASSPGAEGKGYGYTF. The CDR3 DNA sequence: TGTGCCAGCAGCCCCGGCGCGGAGGGAAAAGGCTATGGCTACACCTTC.

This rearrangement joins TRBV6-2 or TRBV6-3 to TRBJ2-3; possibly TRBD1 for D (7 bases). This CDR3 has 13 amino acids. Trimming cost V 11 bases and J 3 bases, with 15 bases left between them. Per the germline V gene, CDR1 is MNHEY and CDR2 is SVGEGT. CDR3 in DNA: TGTGCCGTACAGGGGAGGAGGACAGATACGCAGTATTTT. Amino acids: CAVQGRRTDTQYF.

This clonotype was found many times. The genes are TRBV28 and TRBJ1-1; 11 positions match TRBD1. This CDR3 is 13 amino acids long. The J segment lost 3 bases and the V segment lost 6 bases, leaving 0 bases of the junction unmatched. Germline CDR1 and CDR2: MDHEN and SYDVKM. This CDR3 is CASRGQGDTEAFF. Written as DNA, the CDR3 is TGTGCCAGCAGGGGACAGGGGGACACTGAAGCTTTCTTT. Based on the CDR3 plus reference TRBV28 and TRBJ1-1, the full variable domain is DVKVTQSSRYLVKRTGEKVFLECVQDMDHENMFWYRQDPGLGLRLIYFSYDVKMKEKGDIPEGYSVSREKKERFSLILESASTNQTSMYLCASRGQGDTEAFFGQGTRLTVV.

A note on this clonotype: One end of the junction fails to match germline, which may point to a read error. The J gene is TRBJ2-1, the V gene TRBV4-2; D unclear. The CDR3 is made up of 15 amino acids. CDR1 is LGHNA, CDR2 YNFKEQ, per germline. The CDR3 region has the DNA TGTGCCAGCAGCCAAGATTTCGTCGAGTACAATGAGCAGTCCTTC. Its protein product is CASSQDFVEYNEQSF.

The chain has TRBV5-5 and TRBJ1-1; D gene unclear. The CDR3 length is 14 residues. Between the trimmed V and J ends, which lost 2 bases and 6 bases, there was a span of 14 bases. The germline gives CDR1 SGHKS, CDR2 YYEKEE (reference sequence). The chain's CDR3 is CASSFTAQTAEAFF. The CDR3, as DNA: TGTGCCAGCAGCTTTACAGCACAGACCGCTGAAGCTTTCTTT.

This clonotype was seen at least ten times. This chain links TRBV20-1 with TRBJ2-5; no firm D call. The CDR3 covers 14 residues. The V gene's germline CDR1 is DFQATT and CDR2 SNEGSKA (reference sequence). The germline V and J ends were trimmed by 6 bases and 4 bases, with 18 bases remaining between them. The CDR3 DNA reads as TGCAGTGCCAAAACAAGGCCAGGCGTAGAGACCCAGTACTTC. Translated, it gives CSAKTRPGVETQYF.

Here the CDR3 reads CASSLGGAKLAGSYEQYF. CDR3 nucleotide sequence: TGTGCCAGCAGTTTAGGCGGGGCGAAACTAGCGGGGTCCTACGAGCAGTACTTC. The chain couples TRBV28 to TRBJ2-7; 10 nucleotides agree with TRBD2. The V gene's germline CDR1 is MDHEN and CDR2 SYDVKM. Unmatched junction bases numbered 11, after V lost 2 bases and J lost 1 base. This CDR3 has 18 amino acids.

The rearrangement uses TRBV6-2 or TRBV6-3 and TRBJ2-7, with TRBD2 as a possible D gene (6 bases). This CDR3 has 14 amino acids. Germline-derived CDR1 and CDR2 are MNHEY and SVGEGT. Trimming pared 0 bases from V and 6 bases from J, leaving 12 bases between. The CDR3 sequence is CASSYSEGSREQYF. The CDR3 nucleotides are TGTGCCAGCAGTTACTCGGAGGGTTCCCGCGAGCAGTACTTC.